This T cell receptor beta chain was captured in a study of human T cells and chemical hapten exposure. As for time point: patch test 1, 2 weeks after DPC sensitization. Indicated treatment: therapeutic diphenylcyclopropenone sensitization with weekly scalp DPC. This clonotype was observed at least ten times. TCRdb reanalysed the RACE reads using MiXCR and keeps one entry per CDR3 protein. The table shows some 49,000 distinct CDR3 sequences, with around 9.3% occurring only once. Germline CDR1 DFQATT, CDR2 SNEGSKA (reference sequence). V was clipped by 5 bases and J by 2 bases, with 18 bases between them. This CDR3 is built from 15 residues.

V and J are TRBV20-1 and TRBJ2-5, with D perhaps TRBD2 (6 bases). This receptor was identified in a woman aged 50 to 60 with alopecia areata. Some clones in this sample may be carry-over from other donors' samples. The input for sequencing was whole blood, taken in connection with sensitization to the hapten diphenylcyclopropenone (DPC). CDR3 DNA: TGCAGTGCTCCCGCCGCCTTAGCGGAACAAGAGACCCAGTACTTC. Its protein is CSAPAALAEQETQYF.